The clone carrying this T cell receptor beta chain came up a few times. The target antigen is unknown. Treatment defined: roughly 10-day PBMC culture with coronavirus spike peptide pools or control peptides (ViraFEST assay). Via ViraFEST, peptide pools expanded antigen-specific T cells before TCR sequencing. This specimen comes from a study of vaccination and CD4 T cells after COVID-19. Across the whole study: Two of the convalescents were Hispanic, and convalescents were six males and four females. Two-dose vaccination with either BNT162b2 or mRNA-1273 was given to participants. Overlapping SARS-CoV-2, HCoV-NL63, HCoV-OC43 and HCoV-229E spike peptides were used to stimulate cells.

Cultured CD4+ T-cell DNA underwent Oncomine TCR Beta short-read sequencing. TCRdb called the PCR reads again in MiXCR, with one record for every CDR3 protein. The table has about 25,000 distinct CDR3 sequences, roughly 50% seen once; the top ten hold 5% to 6.5%. Trimming stripped 3 bases from V and 7 bases from J, with 18 bases between. CDR3 length: 15 amino acids. The germline gives CDR1 SNHLY, CDR2 FYNNEI. The sequenced material came from CD4+ T cells from blood, cultured in vitro. The chain uses TRBV2 and TRBJ2-5; a weak D match, TRBD1 (5 bases). This sequence originates from a human donor who had recovered from COVID-19. As DNA, the CDR3 is TGTGCCAGCAGTGATCAGGGTCGGCTGGTAGGGACCCAGTACTTC. Its protein is CASSDQGRLVGTQYF.